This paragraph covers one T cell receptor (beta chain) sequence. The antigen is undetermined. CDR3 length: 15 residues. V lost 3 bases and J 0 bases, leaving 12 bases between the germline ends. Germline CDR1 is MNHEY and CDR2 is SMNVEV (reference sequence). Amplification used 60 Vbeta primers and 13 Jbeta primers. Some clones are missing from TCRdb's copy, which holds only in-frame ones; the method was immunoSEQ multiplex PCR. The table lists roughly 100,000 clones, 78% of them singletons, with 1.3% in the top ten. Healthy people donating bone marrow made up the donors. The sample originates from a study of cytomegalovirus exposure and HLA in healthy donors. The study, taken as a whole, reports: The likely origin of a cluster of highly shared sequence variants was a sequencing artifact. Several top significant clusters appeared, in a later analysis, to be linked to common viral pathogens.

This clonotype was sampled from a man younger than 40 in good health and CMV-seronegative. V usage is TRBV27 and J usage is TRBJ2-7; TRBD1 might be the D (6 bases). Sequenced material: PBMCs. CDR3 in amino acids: CASSFQGQSSYEQYF. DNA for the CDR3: TGTGCCAGCAGTTTTCAGGGGCAAAGCTCCTACGAGCAGTACTTC.